This T cell receptor beta chain was retrieved from a study of blood T cell repertoires in COVID-19. The CDR3 covers 14 residues. Germline V gene sequence: CDR1 SGHVS, CDR2 FQNEAQ. The junction had 5 bases not matched to a gene; V was cut back by 3 bases and J by 7 bases. Method: immunoSEQ multiplex PCR; TCRdb's copy keeps in-frame clones and lacks some. This sample has 160,000 or so clones, with 75% to 85% found just once. The clonotype was recovered from a woman in her fifties or sixties with acute or convalescent COVID-19. The V and J genes are TRBV7-8 and TRBJ1-5; 8 nucleotides agree with TRBD1. What was sequenced was peripheral blood. CDR3 protein: CASSLDRDAQPQHF. The CDR3 coding sequence is TGTGCCAGCAGCTTGGACAGGGATGCCCAGCCCCAGCATTTT.